The 18 T cell receptor beta chains below were found in one sample sequenced in a study of CD8+ T cells in alopecia areata. Extraction of RNA preceded its reverse transcription into cDNA, which served as the sequencing template. The data were produced by immunoSEQ multiplex PCR, yet TCRdb's version contains in-frame clones alone and is incomplete. This sample has fewer than 250,000 clones, with roughly two fifths found just once. Regarding treatment: oral pan-JAK inhibitor, 5-10 mg twice daily. Here the sequenced sample was CD4+ T cells sorted from blood, taken around week 36, from a patient treated with tofacitinib. Receptors originate from a human donor with alopecia areata.

The V call is TRBV27, the J call TRBJ1-5; the match to TRBD1 covers 7 bases. Germline CDR1 MNHEY, CDR2 SMNVEV (reference sequence). The junction had 2 bases not matched to a gene; V was cut back by 5 bases and J by 1 base. CDR3 length equals 14 residues. In nucleotides, the CDR3 is TGTGCCAGCAGTCCGGGACAGAGCAATCAGCCCCAGCATTTT. Its protein is CASSPGQSNQPQHF.

The V and J genes are TRBV2 and TRBJ2-5, with D perhaps matching TRBD2 (6 bases). Germline V gene sequence: CDR1 SNHLY, CDR2 FYNNEI. The CDR3 has 14 residues. V gave up 4 bases and J gave up 4 bases, with 13 bases separating them. In DNA form, the CDR3 reads TGTGCCAGCAGTGGGAACGGGGGTCGAGAGACCCAGTACTTC. Protein sequence: CASSGNGGRETQYF. Full variable domain (missing parts from reference TRBV2 and TRBJ2-5): EPEVTQTPSHQVTQMGQEVILRCVPISNHLYFYWYRQILGQKVEFLVSFYNNEISEKSEIFDDQFSVERPDGSNFTLKIRSTKLEDSAMYFCASSGNGGRETQYFGPGTRLLVL.

The gene calls are TRBV7-2 and TRBJ2-7, with D maybe TRBD2 (5 bases). Germline loops: CDR1 SGHTA, CDR2 FQGNSA. This CDR3 has 14 amino acids. V dropped 2 bases and J dropped 3 bases, with 11 bases sitting between them. The CDR3 coding sequence is TGTGCCAGCAGCTTATGGTCTAGCCTCTACGAGCAGTACTTC. Protein sequence: CASSLWSSLYEQYF.

This clone was seen a handful of times. CDR3 sequence reads: CASSLGGSETQYF. CDR3 nucleotide sequence: TGTGCCAGCAGCTTGGGGGGATCAGAGACCCAGTACTTC. The gene calls are TRBV5-4 and TRBJ2-5, with unresolved D. Between the trimmed V and J ends, which lost 0 bases and 4 bases, there was a span of 7 bases. Germline V gives CDR1 SGHNT, CDR2 YYREEE (reference sequence). This CDR3 spans 13 amino acids. Complete variable domain (other parts from reference TRBV5-4 and TRBJ2-5): ETGVTQSPTHLIKTRGQQVTLRCSSQSGHNTVSWYQQALGQGPQFIFQYYREEENGRGNFPPRFSGLQFPNYSSELNVNALELDDSALYLCASSLGGSETQYFGPGTRLLVL.

The gene calls are TRBV5-4 and TRBJ2-3, with D perhaps TRBD1 (6 bases). Trimming cost V 2 bases and J 3 bases, with 7 bases left between them. Germline values: CDR1 SGHNT, CDR2 YYREEE (reference sequence). The CDR3 covers 13 residues. The DNA of the CDR3 is TGTGCCAGCAGCTTAGGACAGACAGATACGCAGTATTTT. Its translation: CASSLGQTDTQYF.

V and J are TRBV5-1 and TRBJ1-1; D is undetermined. V lost 4 bases, J lost 1 base, and 5 bases lay in between. Germline assignment: CDR1 SGHRS and CDR2 YFSETQ. This CDR3 contains 12 residues. CDR3 loop: CASSGQNTEAFF. In DNA form, the CDR3 reads TGCGCCAGCAGCGGGCAGAACACTGAAGCTTTCTTT.

The rearrangement uses TRBV30 and TRBJ1-2; no reliable D call. The CDR3 totals 10 residues. The germline V gene encodes CDR1 GTSNPN and CDR2 SVGIG (reference sequence). Deletions cut 6 bases from V and 4 bases from J, with 6 bases between. The DNA of the CDR3 is TGTGCCTGCCGGCGCTATGGCTACACCTTC. Its translation: CACRRYGYTF.

This clone showed up just a few times. The chain employs TRBV29-1 and TRBJ1-1; 7 bases align to TRBD1. CDR1 is SQVTM and CDR2 is ANQGSEA in the germline V gene. The CDR3 extends over 13 amino acids. Trimming cost V 7 bases and J 0 bases; bases outside gene matches: 5. The CDR3 DNA is TGCAGCGCCTTGACAGGGATGAACACTGAAGCTTTCTTT. It is translated as CSALTGMNTEAFF. The full variable domain, rest sourced from reference TRBV29-1 and TRBJ1-1, is SAVISQKPSRDICQRGTSLTIQCQVDSQVTMMFWYRQQPGQSLTLIATANQGSEATYESGFVIDKFPISRPNLTFSTLTVSNMSPEDSSIYLCSALTGMNTEAFFGQGTRLTVV.

This clone was seen ten or more times. This chain uses TRBV5-1 with TRBJ2-1, with a tentative D call TRBD2 (5 bases). In germline, CDR1 is SGHRS, CDR2 YFSETQ. V gave up 2 bases and J gave up 4 bases, with 10 bases separating them. This CDR3 comprises 14 residues. The DNA for the CDR3 is TGCGCCAGCAGCTTTGACGGAGGATACAATGAGCAGTTCTTC. Protein: CASSFDGGYNEQFF.

The chain is built from TRBV30 and TRBJ1-4; D not certain. With 0 bases removed from V and 10 bases from J, the gap between germline ends came to 9 bases. Germline CDR1 is GTSNPN and CDR2 is SVGIG (reference sequence). This CDR3 comprises 12 residues. CDR3 region: CAWSVRAGKLFF. The CDR3 DNA is TGTGCCTGGAGTGTAAGGGCCGGAAAACTGTTTTTT.

CDR3 in DNA: TGTGCCAGCAGGAGGGGACAGGGGGCCAATGAGCAGTTCTTC. Amino acids: CASRRGQGANEQFF. The chain combines TRBV6-5 with TRBJ2-1; 12 bases align to TRBD1. J lost 6 bases, V lost 6 bases, and 3 bases had no gene match. Per the germline V gene, CDR1 is MNHEY and CDR2 is SVGAGI. This CDR3 is 14 amino acids long.

This clone came up a few times. The chain combines TRBV14 with TRBJ2-7, with D possibly being TRBD2 (5 bases). The CDR3 contains 16 residues. In germline, CDR1 is SGHDN, CDR2 FVKESK. V lost 6 bases and J lost 2, with 20 bases in between. The CDR3, as DNA: TGTGCCAGCAGTCATTGGAGGTCAAGGACCCCCTACGAGCAGTACTTC. Translation gives CASSHWRSRTPYEQYF.

The table lists this clone with a few counts. The chain has TRBV5-1 and TRBJ2-6; tentatively, D is TRBD1 (5 bases). Between the trimmed V and J ends, which lost 2 bases and 4 bases, there was a span of 16 bases. Germline CDR1 SGHRS, CDR2 YFSETQ. This CDR3 contains 17 residues. Written as DNA, the CDR3 is TGCGCCAGCAGCTTCTCCCCCGGGTGGGGCGGGGCCAACGTCCTGACTTTC. It encodes CASSFSPGWGGANVLTF.

The chain links TRBV19 to TRBJ2-5; D is uncertain. CDR1 LNHDA and CDR2 SQIVND come from the germline V gene (reference sequence). The CDR3 consists of 12 residues. The germline V and J ends were trimmed by 4 bases and 5 bases, with 8 bases remaining between them. The CDR3, as DNA: TGTGCCAGTAGTAGCTCCGGTGAGACCCAGTACTTC. It specifies CASSSSGETQYF.

This clone showed up just a few times. The chain carries TRBV4-3 and TRBJ2-4; 11 nucleotides align to TRBD2. The CDR3 runs 21 residues. CDR1 and CDR2 from the germline V gene are LGHNA and YSLEER. Trimming removed 4 bases from V and 0 bases from J; junction bases left unmatched: 17. CDR3: CASSPSFIAGGHDGAKNIQYF. The CDR3 nucleotides are TGCGCCAGCAGCCCGAGTTTCATAGCGGGAGGGCATGACGGAGCCAAAAACATTCAGTACTTC.

The rearrangement uses TRBV5-4 and TRBJ2-5, with D hard to call. CDR1 and CDR2 (germline): SGHNT, YYREEE (reference sequence). The CDR3 covers 13 residues. The ends were cut back, 2 bases at V and 2 bases at J, with 7 bases in the middle. The DNA of the CDR3 is TGTGCCAGCAGCTTATATGAACAAGAGACCCAGTACTTC. Translation gives CASSLYEQETQYF.

The chain is built from TRBV30 and TRBJ1-1; D uncertain. Germline V gives CDR1 GTSNPN, CDR2 SVGIG (reference sequence). The CDR3 sequence is 17 residues long. With 0 bases removed from V and 3 bases from J, the gap between germline ends came to 20 bases. The CDR3 nucleotides read TGTGCCTGGAGTGTAATGGTGGGAGGACGCCCTGACACTGAAGCTTTCTTT. It encodes CAWSVMVGGRPDTEAFF.

This clone was counted only a few times. Written as DNA, the CDR3 is TGCAGCGTCCTGCACGTTCTGGGCTACACCTTC. Protein: CSVLHVLGYTF. This sequence joins TRBV29-1 and TRBJ1-2; unclear D gene. The CDR3 runs 11 residues. The germline V gene has CDR1 SQVTM and CDR2 ANQGSEA. Trimming removed 6 bases at V and 8 bases at J, with 13 bases between. Filled out from reference TRBV29-1 and TRBJ1-2, the complete variable domain reads SAVISQKPSRDICQRGTSLTIQCQVDSQVTMMFWYRQQPGQSLTLIATANQGSEATYESGFVIDKFPISRPNLTFSTLTVSNMSPEDSSIYLCSVLHVLGYTFGSGTRLTVV.